This entry features one TCR beta chain sequence. Here immunoSEQ multiplex PCR was the method, and the copy in TCRdb shows in-frame clones only, minus some. This table holds about 61,000 clones, 85% to 90% found once. V was clipped by 4 bases and J by 5 bases, with 5 bases between them. Germline V gene sequence: CDR1 SNHLY, CDR2 FYNNEI. This CDR3 spans 11 amino acids. The sample belongs to a study of T cell changes during pregnancy in multiple sclerosis. V is TRBV2 and J is TRBJ1-1; no reliable D call. The TCR comes from a female donor in good health, enrolled as a control in a pregnancy study. Sequenced material: peripheral blood, taken in the first trimester of pregnancy. CDR3 amino acids: CASSGGTEAFF. The CDR3 coding sequence is TGTGCCAGCAGTGGAGGGACTGAAGCTTTCTTT. The full variable domain, its missing parts supplied by reference TRBV2 and TRBJ1-1, is EPEVTQTPSHQVTQMGQEVILRCVPISNHLYFYWYRQILGQKVEFLVSFYNNEISEKSEIFDDQFSVERPDGSNFTLKIRSTKLEDSAMYFCASSGGTEAFFGQGTRLTVV.